This passage covers 10 T cell receptor beta chains from one sample sequenced in a study of blood T cell repertoires in COVID-19. The assay was immunoSEQ multiplex PCR, and TCRdb's table has in-frame clones only and misses some. The sample contains 150,000 to 200,000 clones, over 70% of which appear only once. Sequencing was performed on peripheral blood. The source is a man aged 60 to 69 with acute or convalescent COVID-19.

This clone was seen more than once but under ten times. At one boundary the junction diverges from the germline segment, which might be a read error. The chain couples TRBV9 to TRBJ2-7, with D possibly matching TRBD2 (7 bases). The CDR3 covers 14 residues. Germline V gene data show CDR1 as SGDLS and CDR2 as YYNGEE. The CDR3 reads CARSEGGGPYEQYF. The CDR3 DNA is TGTGCCCGCAGCGAAGGGGGGGGGCCCTACGAGCAGTACTTC. The variable domain in full, completed from reference TRBV9 and TRBJ2-7, reads DSGVTQTPKHLITATGQRVTLRCSPRSGDLSVYWYQQSLDQGLQFLIQYYNGEERAKGNILERFSAQQFPDLHSELNLSSLELGDSALYFCARSEGGGPYEQYFGPGTRLTVT.

The V and J genes are TRBV27 and TRBJ2-1; D may be TRBD1 (5 bases). This CDR3 contains 14 residues. Trimming took off 3 bases at V and 6 bases at J, with 12 bases between the two ends. The germline V gene encodes CDR1 MNHEY and CDR2 SMNVEV (reference sequence). The CDR3 nucleotides read TGTGCCAGCAGTTTTTCAATGACAGCCAATGAGCAGTTCTTC. It encodes CASSFSMTANEQFF.

The chain links TRBV3-1 (or the pseudogene TRBV3-2) to TRBJ1-5; 9 positions agree with TRBD1. Germline V gene lookup returns CDR1 LGHDT and CDR2 YNNKEL (reference sequence). Unmatched junction bases numbered 3, after V lost 1 base and J lost 8 bases. This CDR3 region has 14 residues. The CDR3 loop reads CASSQGQGVEPQHF. Here the CDR3 DNA reads TGTGCCAGCAGCCAAGGACAGGGGGTAGAGCCCCAGCATTTT.

The V and J genes are TRBV10-3 and TRBJ1-5, with D tentatively TRBD1 (6 bases). V was clipped by 6 bases and J by 3 bases, with 12 bases between them. There are 14 residues in the CDR3. Germline-derived CDR1 and CDR2 are ENHRY and SYGVKD. The CDR3 region has the DNA TGTGCCATCAGCCAACAGGGACCCAATCAGCCCCAGCATTTT. Its translation is CAISQQGPNQPQHF.

The V call is TRBV5-1, the J call TRBJ2-7, with TRBD2 identical over 10 bases. Germline CDR1 and CDR2: SGHRS and YFSETQ. This CDR3 has 15 amino acids. Germline trimming cut 3 bases from V and 3 bases from J; bases unmatched to any gene: 6. Here the CDR3 reads CASSSRTSGLYEQYF. As DNA, the CDR3 is TGCGCCAGCAGCTCTCGGACTAGCGGCCTCTACGAGCAGTACTTC.

This rearrangement joins TRBV9 to TRBJ2-7; 7 bases agree with TRBD1. This CDR3 is 14 amino acids long. Per the germline V gene, CDR1 is SGDLS and CDR2 is YYNGEE. V was pared by 2 bases and J by 3 bases, with 5 bases of the junction left unmatched. The CDR3 here is CASSVGAGGYEQYF. The CDR3 nucleotides read TGTGCCAGCAGCGTCGGAGCAGGGGGCTACGAGCAGTACTTC.

The chain has TRBV11-2 and TRBJ2-3; 10 bases line up with TRBD2. From germline, CDR1 is SGHAT and CDR2 FQNNGV. This CDR3 spans 16 amino acids. Trimming took 4 bases from V and 1 from J; bases not matched to a gene: 5. In nucleotides, the CDR3 is TGTGCCAGCAGCTCTCTAGCGGGGGACCGCACAGATACGCAGTATTTT. This codes for CASSSLAGDRTDTQYF.

The CDR3 DNA reads TGTGCCATCAGTCGGGAGGGGTATAATTCACCCCTCCACTTT. Translated, it gives CAISREGYNSPLHF. The V call is TRBV10-3, the J call TRBJ1-6; TRBD1 might be the D (5 bases). V was clipped by 5 bases and J by 4 bases, with 9 bases between them. The germline gives CDR1 ENHRY, CDR2 SYGVKD. The CDR3 runs to 14 residues.

The chain links TRBV9 to TRBJ2-3, with a tentative D call TRBD2 (6 bases). There are 17 residues in the CDR3. V dropped 4 bases and J dropped 6 bases, with 24 bases sitting between them. The germline CDR1 and CDR2 sequences are SGDLS and YYNGEE. The DNA for the CDR3 is TGTGCCAGCAGCCCCCGGGGTGGACCGGGGGACTTGGATACGCAGTATTTT. Protein: CASSPRGGPGDLDTQYF.

This chain uses TRBV5-1 with TRBJ2-7; TRBD1 aligns across 8 bases. This CDR3 spans 15 amino acids. Germline V gives CDR1 SGHRS, CDR2 YFSETQ. After removal of 2 bases from V and 1 base from J, the junction contained 5 bases not matched to a gene. The CDR3 spells CASSFNQGASYEQYF. CDR3 sequence (DNA): TGCGCCAGCAGCTTTAATCAGGGGGCTTCCTACGAGCAGTACTTC.